One and the same sample provided the 8 T cell receptor beta chains below, sequenced in a study of T cells after somatic rescue of genetic block. Profiled with immunoSEQ multiplex PCR; TCRdb holds only in-frame clones, not every one. The sample lists 60,000 to 75,000 clones, 92% seen once, with under 4% in the top ten. Sequenced sample: peripheral blood mononuclear cells (PBMCs). The receptors come from a man aged 35-49 years.

This chain uses TRBV5-1 with TRBJ1-4; tentative D call: TRBD1 (6 bases). The CDR3 is made up of 14 amino acids. Germline V gene data show CDR1 as SGHRS and CDR2 as YFSETQ. Between the trimmed V and J ends, which lost 4 bases and 5 bases, there was a span of 12 bases. The CDR3 bases are TGCGCCAGCAGCCGGGACATCGGAAATGAAAAACTGTTTTTT. This codes for CASSRDIGNEKLFF.

The chain is built from TRBV5-1 and TRBJ1-4; 7 positions match TRBD1. With 2 bases clipped from V and 7 bases from J, the junction kept 5 bases outside the gene matches. The CDR3 runs 14 residues. Germline loops: CDR1 SGHRS, CDR2 YFSETQ. In DNA form, the CDR3 reads TGCGCCAGCAGCTTAGGGGGCTACGGTGAAAAACTGTTTTTT. Translating gives CASSLGGYGEKLFF.

This chain connects TRBV7-9 to TRBJ1-4; 7 bases agree with TRBD1. The length of the CDR3 is 16 residues. Germline V gene data show CDR1 as SEHNR and CDR2 as FQNEAQ (reference sequence). V lost 5 bases and J lost 7; bases outside the gene matches: 13. Here the CDR3 reads CASSLGSAGGREKLFF. The CDR3, as DNA: TGTGCCAGCAGCCTCGGGTCGGCAGGGGGACGTGAAAAACTGTTTTTT. The full variable domain, completed using reference TRBV7-9 and TRBJ1-4, is DTGVSQNPRHKITKRGQNVTFRCDPISEHNRLYWYRQTLGQGPEFLTYFQNEAQLEKSRLLSDRFSAERPKGSFSTLEIQRTEQGDSAMYLCASSLGSAGGREKLFFGSGTQLSVL.

CDR3 nucleotide sequence: TGTGCCAGCAGTTACTTTTCATCCGGGGAGCTGTTTTTT. Protein: CASSYFSSGELFF. The rearrangement uses TRBV6-5 and TRBJ2-2; D not certain. CDR1 is MNHEY and CDR2 is SVGAGI in the germline V gene. The CDR3 runs to 13 residues. Trimming stripped 1 base from V and 6 bases from J, with 6 bases between.

The chain employs TRBV4-3 and TRBJ2-7; 9 positions agree with TRBD1. Germline V gene lookup returns CDR1 LGHNA and CDR2 YSLEER. CDR3 length: 15 amino acids. V trimming: 0 bases; J trimming: 5 bases; junction bases outside the gene matches: 5. The CDR3 bases are TGCGCCAGCAGCCAAGATACAGGGGGCTGGAACGAGCAGTACTTC. This encodes CASSQDTGGWNEQYF.

J is TRBJ1-6 and V is TRBV30; 7 bases are a match to TRBD1. The CDR3 contains 15 residues. Germline lookup yields CDR1 GTSNPN and CDR2 SVGIG (reference sequence). Trimming at V came to 2 bases and at J to 6 bases, leaving 7 bases not matched to a gene. The DNA of the CDR3 is TGTGCCTGGAGTCCCGGGACAGATCTTAATTCACCCCTCCACTTT. It specifies CAWSPGTDLNSPLHF.

J is TRBJ2-3 and V is TRBV27; 12 bases line up with TRBD2. Germline CDR1 and CDR2: MNHEY and SMNVEV (reference sequence). The junction had 8 bases not matched to a gene; V was cut back by 6 bases and J by 4 bases. The CDR3 has 16 residues. The chain's CDR3 is CASRRALAGGSDTQYF. The CDR3 DNA follows: TGTGCCAGCAGGCGCGCTCTAGCGGGGGGGTCAGATACGCAGTATTTT.

V is TRBV7-9 and J is TRBJ1-4; TRBD1 is a possible D gene (6 bases). This CDR3 comprises 15 residues. Germline loops: CDR1 SEHNR, CDR2 FQNEAQ (reference sequence). The ends were cut back, 1 base at V and 8 bases at J, with 14 bases in the middle. The CDR3 spells CASSLVGGGQEKLFF. CDR3 DNA sequence: TGTGCCAGCAGCTTAGTGGGAGGGGGACAAGAAAAACTGTTTTTT.